This T cell receptor (beta chain) came from a study of T cell changes during pregnancy in multiple sclerosis (dated by TCRdb to between 2018 and 2021). Study-level background: In women with multiple sclerosis, the researchers looked at how the T cell repertoire shifted as pregnancy progressed.

Library preparation was by the immunoSEQ multiplex PCR assay. In its TCRdb copy, this immuneACCESS table keeps in-frame sequences only and misses some clones. Where compared with another copy, unresolved V genes explain less than half of these, and the others have no known cause. This sample lists about 81,000 clones; approximately 94% were detected once. The ten largest clones take up more than 2% of the sample. To note about this clone: What this receptor recognizes is not known. One base away there is no much larger clone; base qualities are not given.

Sequenced here: peripheral blood, sampled in the third trimester of pregnancy. The source of this sequence is a female donor with multiple sclerosis, enrolled in a pregnancy study.

The DNA reads TGTGCCACCAGCAGGGTCACTAGCTTAAGCACAGATACGCAGTATTTT. This sequence encodes CATSRVTSLSTDTQYF. The rearranged segments are TRBV15 and TRBJ2-3; D gene: possibly TRBD2, on 6 matching bases. CDR1 LNHNV and CDR2 YYDKDF are derived from the germline V gene (reference sequence). Reading from cysteine to phenylalanine, the CDR3 counts 16 amino acids. The entry retains the CDR3 DNA only, 48 bases that are in frame from base 1. V is clipped by 3 bases and J by 0 bases, and the sequence between their germline boundaries is 13 bases long.